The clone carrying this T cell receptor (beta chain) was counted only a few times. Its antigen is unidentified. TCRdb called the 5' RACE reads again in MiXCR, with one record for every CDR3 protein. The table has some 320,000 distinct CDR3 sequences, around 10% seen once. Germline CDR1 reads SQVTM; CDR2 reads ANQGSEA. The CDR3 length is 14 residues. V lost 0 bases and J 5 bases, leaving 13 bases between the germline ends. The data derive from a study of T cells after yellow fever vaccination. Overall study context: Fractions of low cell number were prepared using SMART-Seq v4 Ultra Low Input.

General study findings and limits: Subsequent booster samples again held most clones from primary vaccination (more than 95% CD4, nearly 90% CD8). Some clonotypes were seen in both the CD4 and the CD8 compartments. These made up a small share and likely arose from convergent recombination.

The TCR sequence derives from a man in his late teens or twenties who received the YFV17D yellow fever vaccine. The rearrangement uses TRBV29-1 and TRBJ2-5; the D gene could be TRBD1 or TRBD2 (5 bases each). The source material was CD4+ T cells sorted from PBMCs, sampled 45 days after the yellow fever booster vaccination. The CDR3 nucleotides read TGCAGCGTTGAAGAGTATCGGGGCCGCGAGACCCAGTACTTC. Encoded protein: CSVEEYRGRETQYF.